This TCR beta chain was observed in a study of cytomegalovirus exposure and HLA in healthy donors. General study findings and limits: The study listed roughly 150 cytomegalovirus-associated TCR beta chains. Rare sequences made up most TCRs, while some public TCRs were found in many donors.

Worth noting for this clone: The antigen remains undetermined.

The protocol was immunoSEQ multiplex PCR, while the TCRdb copy is restricted to in-frame clones and leaves out a portion. This sample has 150,000 or so clones, with around 84% found just once. These donors were members of the roughly 120-subject validation cohort, a group separate from the approximately 670-subject first cohort. J was trimmed by 7 bases and V by 6 bases; bases with no gene match: 12. Germline V lookup: CDR1 SGHNT, CDR2 YYREEE (reference sequence). This CDR3 region has 15 residues. The V call is TRBV5-4, the J call TRBJ1-2; 10 bases align to TRBD1. What was sequenced was PBMCs. The origin of this receptor is a human donor in good health. In nucleotides, the CDR3 is TGTGCCAGCAACGAAAGACAGGGGGCCGGATTTGGCTACACCTTC. Protein product: CASNERQGAGFGYTF. Full variable domain (outside the CDR3, taken from reference TRBV5-4 and TRBJ1-2): ETGVTQSPTHLIKTRGQQVTLRCSSQSGHNTVSWYQQALGQGPQFIFQYYREEENGRGNFPPRFSGLQFPNYSSELNVNALELDDSALYLCASNERQGAGFGYTFGSGTRLTVV.